The 24 T cell receptor beta chains below come from one sample, sequenced in a study of post-analysis software for immune sequencing data. Study findings and constraints: Among roughly five TRBV segments more frequent in patients than controls were TRBV5-6, TRBV5-1 and TRBV20-1.

Antigen specificity for these receptors is unknown. Unique molecular identifiers were present in the TCR beta cDNA libraries. TCRdb passed the PCR reads through MiXCR, listing each CDR3 protein once. The data contain about 800,000 distinct CDR3 sequences, roughly 27% of them seen just once; the ten biggest clones take up roughly 0.57%. Specimen: blood. The receptors were gathered from a girl aged 10-17 years with multiple sclerosis.

This clonotype was counted a few times. The chain combines TRBV4-1 with TRBJ2-7; 7 bases match TRBD2. The end of the DNA is better explained by TRBJ2-5, so the J call may be wrong. The V gene's germline CDR1 is MGHRA and CDR2 YSYEKL. There are 15 residues in the CDR3. DNA for the CDR3: TGCGCCAGCAGCCAGGATAGGACTAGGTCGGAGACCCAGTACTTC. This encodes CASSQDRTRSETQYF.

The rearrangement links TRBV11-2 to TRBJ1-5; D remains unclear. Germline V CDR1 and CDR2: SGHAT, FQNNGV. Trimming shortened V by 2 bases and J by 6 bases, and 8 bases separated the two germline ends. The CDR3 is 13 residues long. CDR3 protein: CASSLNGGQPQHF. The CDR3 DNA follows: TGTGCCAGCAGCTTAAACGGAGGTCAGCCCCAGCATTTT.

The sample holds a few counts of this clonotype. CDR3 sequence (DNA): TGTGCCAGCAGTTTCCAGGGGGAGACTGGCTACACCTTC. Its protein product is CASSFQGETGYTF. The chain is built from TRBV28 and TRBJ1-2; TRBD1 matches at 7 bases. The CDR3 totals 13 residues. V dropped 3 bases and J dropped 7; count of bases not matched to a gene: 5. In germline, CDR1 is MDHEN, CDR2 SYDVKM.

The rearrangement joins TRBV10-3 to TRBJ1-2; TRBD1 matches at 9 bases. The CDR3 is 14 residues long. J gave up 2 bases and V 8 bases, and 6 bases lay outside the gene matches. The V gene's germline CDR1 is ENHRY and CDR2 SYGVKD. The CDR3 sequence is CAIRAGTGNYGYTF. CDR3 coding DNA: TGTGCCATCCGAGCCGGGACAGGGAACTATGGCTACACCTTC.

The chain couples TRBV4-1 to TRBJ2-7; 7 bases agree with TRBD2. The CDR3 consists of 18 residues. Germline CDR1 is MGHRA and CDR2 is YSYEKL. J gave up 3 bases and V 0 bases, and 14 bases lay outside the gene matches. The DNA of the CDR3 is TGCGCCAGCAGCCAAGAAGAGGATTTTGCGGGGGTCATCTACGAGCAGTACGTC. Translated: CASSQEEDFAGVIYEQYV.

The CDR3 DNA is TGTGCCAGCAGTTTGGGGTGGGAGCAGTTCTTC. Protein sequence: CASSLGWEQFF. The chain employs TRBV28 and TRBJ2-1; D is unclear. In germline, CDR1 is MDHEN, CDR2 SYDVKM. The ends were cut back, 3 bases at V and 10 bases at J, with 7 bases in the middle. The CDR3 is made up of 11 amino acids.

This clonotype was recorded many times. The V and J genes are TRBV6-5 and TRBJ1-2; D not resolved. CDR1 and CDR2 from the germline V gene are MNHEY and SVGAGI. V gave up 8 bases and J gave up 8 bases, with 18 bases separating them. This CDR3 has 13 residues. The CDR3 sequence: CASRTPGTNGYTF. CDR3 DNA sequence: TGTGCCAGCCGAACCCCGGGAACGAACGGCTACACCTTC.

The V and J genes are TRBV4-1 and TRBJ2-5; possible D gene TRBD2, 6 bases. V lost 0 bases and J 5 bases, leaving 16 bases between the germline ends. The CDR3 spans 16 residues. The germline gives CDR1 MGHRA, CDR2 YSYEKL. This CDR3 is CASSQDRAGSVETQYF. Here the CDR3 DNA reads TGCGCCAGCAGCCAAGATCGGGCGGGGTCGGTGGAGACCCAGTACTTC.

The chain joins TRBV5-1 to TRBJ2-7; 7 positions match TRBD2. V lost 4 bases, J lost 6 bases, and 10 bases stayed unmatched. Germline CDR1 reads SGHRS; CDR2 reads YFSETQ. The CDR3 extends over 14 amino acids. The CDR3 coding sequence is TGCGCCAGCAGCCACCGGGACTACATCGGCGAGCAGTACTTC. This gives the protein CASSHRDYIGEQYF. The full variable domain, completed using reference TRBV5-1 and TRBJ2-7, is KAGVTQTPRYLIKTRGQQVTLSCSPISGHRSVSWYQQTPGQGLQFLFEYFSETQRNKGNFPGRFSGRQFSNSRSEMNVSTLELGDSALYLCASSHRDYIGEQYFGPGTRLTVT.

This clonotype was picked up many times. The V gene is TRBV15, the J gene TRBJ2-1; D uncertain. Trimming removed 1 base at V and 3 bases at J, with 4 bases between. The CDR3 is 13 residues long. Germline V CDR1 and CDR2: LNHNV, YYDKDF (reference sequence). As DNA, the CDR3 is TGTGCCACCAGCAGAGTCGGCTACAATGAGCAGTTCTTC. The encoded protein is CATSRVGYNEQFF. The complete variable domain, with remaining parts taken from reference TRBV15 and TRBJ2-1, reads DAMVIQNPRYQVTQFGKPVTLSCSQTLNHNVMYWYQQKSSQAPKLLFHYYDKDFNNEADTPDNFQSRRPNTSFCFLDIRSPGLGDTAMYLCATSRVGYNEQFFGPGTRLTVL.

The sample holds a few counts of this clonotype. DNA of the CDR3: TGTGCCAGCAGTCCGGCGGCCGTGGCCTACAATGAGCAGTTCTTC. Its translation: CASSPAAVAYNEQFF. This sequence joins TRBV11-2 and TRBJ2-1; D is undetermined. Germline lookup yields CDR1 SGHAT and CDR2 FQNNGV. The CDR3 sequence is 15 residues long. V gave up 6 bases and J gave up 2 bases, with 14 bases separating them. The full variable domain, in which reference TRBV11-2 and TRBJ2-1 provide the parts outside the CDR3, is EAGVAQSPRYKIIEKRQSVAFWCNPISGHATLYWYQQILGQGPKLLIQFQNNGVVDDSQLPKDRFSAERLKGVDSTLKIQPAKLEDSAVYLCASSPAAVAYNEQFFGPGTRLTVL.

This sequence joins TRBV29-1 and TRBJ2-5; D remains ambiguous. With 3 bases removed from V and 4 bases from J, the gap between germline ends came to 12 bases. CDR3 length: 13 residues. Germline assignment: CDR1 SQVTM and CDR2 ANQGSEA. As DNA, the CDR3 is TGCAGCGTTGATCTGCACGGTAGAGAGACCCAGTACTTC. Protein sequence: CSVDLHGRETQYF.

The chain joins TRBV12-3 or TRBV12-4 to TRBJ2-5, with 9 bases lining up with TRBD2. The CDR3 is 15 amino acids. Trimming removed 2 bases from V and 11 bases from J; junction bases left unmatched: 12. Written as DNA, the CDR3 is TGTGCCAGCAGTTTACAGCTAGCGGGGTACAATGAGCAGTACTTC. Translated, it gives CASSLQLAGYNEQYF.

This chain links TRBV5-1 with TRBJ1-4, with 9 bases that match TRBD1. The CDR3 runs to 14 residues. From germline, CDR1 is SGHRS and CDR2 YFSETQ. Losses at the gene ends were 5 bases for V and 6 bases for J; bases not matched to a gene: 5. In nucleotides, the CDR3 is TGCGCCAGCAGGCTACAGGGGGCGCATGAAAAACTGTTTTTT. Translation gives CASRLQGAHEKLFF.

The genes are TRBV18 and TRBJ1-1, with TRBD1 identical over 8 bases. Germline assignment: CDR1 KGHSH and CDR2 LQKENI. This CDR3 spans 13 amino acids. Unmatched junction bases numbered 3, after V lost 6 bases and J lost 3 bases. The CDR3 DNA follows: TGTGCCAGCTCTACGACAGGGGACACTGAAGCTTTCTTT. Its translation: CASSTTGDTEAFF.

The rearrangement uses TRBV15 and TRBJ2-1, with D perhaps matching TRBD1 (5 bases). The CDR3 extends over 14 amino acids. CDR1 LNHNV and CDR2 YYDKDF come from the germline V gene (reference sequence). Trimming pared 8 bases from V and 6 bases from J, leaving 17 bases between. CDR3 sequence: CATYRPTGRNEQFF. For the CDR3, the DNA is TGTGCCACCTACAGGCCAACGGGTCGCAATGAGCAGTTCTTC.

The chain combines TRBV29-1 with TRBJ2-7; D possibly matches TRBD1 or TRBD2 (6 bases each). Germline loops: CDR1 SQVTM, CDR2 ANQGSEA. This CDR3 is 12 amino acids long. V lost 4 bases to trimming and J lost 6 bases, with 13 bases between them. CDR3 residues: CSVGRGDAEQYF. The CDR3, as DNA: TGCAGCGTTGGAAGGGGGGATGCCGAGCAGTACTTC.

This clonotype was seen repeatedly, ten times or more. The V and J genes are TRBV29-1 and TRBJ1-1; the match to TRBD1 covers 7 bases. The CDR3 has 13 amino acids. The germline gives CDR1 SQVTM, CDR2 ANQGSEA. V shed 7 bases, J shed 3 bases, and the junction held 8 bases outside the gene matches. CDR3 sequence (DNA): TGCAGCGCGGGGACAGCCCGGGACACTGAAGCTTTCTTT. It encodes CSAGTARDTEAFF.

The rearrangement uses TRBV2 and TRBJ2-5, with D possibly matching TRBD1 (5 bases). Deletions cut 1 base from V and 2 bases from J, with 8 bases between. Germline lookup yields CDR1 SNHLY and CDR2 FYNNEI. The CDR3 is 14 residues long. The CDR3 sequence is CASSEGRVQETQYF. CDR3 DNA sequence: TGTGCCAGCAGTGAAGGCAGGGTGCAAGAGACCCAGTACTTC.

This clonotype was found a few times. This chain connects TRBV20-1 to TRBJ2-1, with TRBD2 matching 9 bases. This CDR3 region has 14 residues. V shed 5 bases, J shed 8 bases, and the junction held 10 bases outside the gene matches. Germline CDR1 and CDR2: DFQATT and SNEGSKA (reference sequence). The CDR3 region is CSASDSGRSYEQFF. CDR3 DNA: TGCAGTGCTTCTGACAGCGGGAGGTCTTATGAGCAGTTCTTC.

V is TRBV20-1 and J is TRBJ2-3; tentative D call: TRBD1 (5 bases). V lost 1 base to trimming and J lost 3 bases, with 14 bases between them. The CDR3 has 15 amino acids. In germline, CDR1 is DFQATT, CDR2 SNEGSKA (reference sequence). This CDR3 is CSARGLGLGTDTQYF. In nucleotides, the CDR3 is TGCAGTGCTAGAGGTCTGGGGCTCGGTACAGATACGCAGTATTTT.

A remark on this clonotype: This may be a read error, as it is one base from a much larger clone. The chain links TRBV29-1 to TRBJ2-3; 7 nucleotides match TRBD1. Germline V gene data show CDR1 as SQVTM and CDR2 as ANQGSEA. This CDR3 contains 12 residues. The CDR3 nucleotides are TGCAGCGTTGGACAGGGCACAGGTACGCAGTATTTT. This translates into CSVGQGTGTQYF.

The chain uses TRBV10-3 and TRBJ1-4; D not certain. Germline V gene sequence: CDR1 ENHRY, CDR2 SYGVKD. This CDR3 region has 13 residues. Trimming left V 5 bases short and J 7 bases short, with 11 bases between. DNA of the CDR3: TGTGCCATCAGTAGCATTTCCGGTGAAAAACTGTTTTTT. Protein sequence: CAISSISGEKLFF.

Turning to this clonotype: A much larger clone sits a single nucleotide away, making a read error possible. V and J are TRBV29-1 and TRBJ2-7; the match to TRBD2 covers 10 bases. The last part of the DNA fits TRBJ2-5 better; the J call may be wrong. The germline V gene has CDR1 SQVTM and CDR2 ANQGSEA. The CDR3 runs to 14 residues. As DNA, the CDR3 is TGCAGCGTTGGGGCTAGCGGGAGTGGAGGGACCCAGTACTTC. This encodes CSVGASGSGGTQYF.